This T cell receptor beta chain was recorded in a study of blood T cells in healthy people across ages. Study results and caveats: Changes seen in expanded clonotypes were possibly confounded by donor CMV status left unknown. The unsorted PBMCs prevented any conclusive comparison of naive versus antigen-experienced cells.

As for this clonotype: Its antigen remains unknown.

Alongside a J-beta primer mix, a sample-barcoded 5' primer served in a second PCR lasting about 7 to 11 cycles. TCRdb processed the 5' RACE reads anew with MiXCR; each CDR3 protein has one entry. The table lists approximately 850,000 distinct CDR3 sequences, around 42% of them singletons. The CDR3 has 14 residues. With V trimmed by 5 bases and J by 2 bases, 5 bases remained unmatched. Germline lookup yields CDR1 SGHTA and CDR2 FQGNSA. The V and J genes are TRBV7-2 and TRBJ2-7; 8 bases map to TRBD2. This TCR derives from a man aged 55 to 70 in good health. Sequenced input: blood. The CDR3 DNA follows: TGTGCCAGCAGCGACGCGGGGGGTCCCTACGAGCAGTACTTC. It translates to CASSDAGGPYEQYF.